This T cell receptor beta chain was recorded in a study of blood T cell repertoires in COVID-19. Whole-study context: Spain, Italy and the United States supplied samples that represented acute and convalescent COVID-19. In each case, the material was cDNA or gDNA derived from T cells, B-cell-depleted T cells, or PBMCs.

This CDR3 is 15 amino acids long. Germline CDR1 is MNHEY and CDR2 is SMNVEV (reference sequence). V was cut by 0 bases and J by 3 bases, with 11 bases left in between. The authors' processing: Amplification of reference gene primers was used by the study to estimate nucleated cell counts. Measured with immunoSEQ multiplex PCR; TCRdb has only the in-frame clones, and not every one. That table supplies the V and J calls and clone size; D and trimming were determined from the DNA. The repertoire includes a few hundred thousand clones, 82% of them detected once, and about 3.4% sits in the top ten. The chain has TRBV27 and TRBJ1-1, with D maybe TRBD1 (6 bases). The TCR sequence derives from a woman aged 18-35 years with acute or convalescent COVID-19. The sequenced sample was peripheral blood. The CDR3 loop is CASSLSRGWDTEAFF. CDR3 sequence (DNA): TGTGCCAGCAGTTTATCAAGGGGGTGGGACACTGAAGCTTTCTTT.